This paragraph reports one TCR beta chain. The antigen is not known. The CDR3 length is 14 residues. V was pared by 4 bases and J by 3 bases, with 13 bases between. Germline V lookup: CDR1 MNHEY, CDR2 SMNVEV (reference sequence). The sample is drawn from a study of molecular identifiers for immune sequencing clone quantification. Study as a whole: The replicates split RNA from about 20,000 or 100,000 naive CD8 cells five ways and sequenced four. The study, taken as a whole, reports: Sizes of clones that are highly expanded could be underestimated (if identical TCR molecules share a barcode).

MiXCR was run by TCRdb on the PCR reads, yielding one entry per CDR3 protein. Of about 630,000 distinct CDR3 sequences in the sample, less than 30% are singletons; the top ten hold roughly 0.83%. Preparation of naive CD8 libraries involved about 18,000 to 1,000,000 sorted cells and 10%, 30% or 50% RNA. The CD8+CD4-CCR7+CD45RA+ phenotype defined the sorted naive CD8 T cells. V and J are TRBV27 and TRBJ2-7; TRBD1 is a possible D gene (6 bases). The sample was naive CD8+ T cells from blood, with Jurkat cell RNA spiked in. The sample's subset: FACS-sorted CD8+CD4-CCR7+CD45RA+ naive T cells. This clonotype originated in a human donor in good health. Some libraries in this study had Jurkat cell RNA spiked in. CDR3 loop: CASSYRAWDYEQYF. For the CDR3, the DNA is TGTGCCAGCAGTTACAGGGCTTGGGACTACGAGCAGTACTTC.